A single sample is the source of the 4 T cell receptor beta chains below, sequenced in a study of blood T cell repertoires in COVID-19. This table comes from immunoSEQ multiplex PCR, and its TCRdb copy is limited to in-frame clones, with some not included. In the table there are approximately 50,000 clones, 84% of which are singletons. The specimen was peripheral blood. These receptors were taken from a human donor in a cohort sampled during active COVID-19.

The chain combines TRBV12-5 with TRBJ1-2, with a possible D match to TRBD1 (5 bases). Germline V CDR1 and CDR2: LGHNT, FRNRAP. The CDR3 spans 15 residues. V shed 4 bases and J shed 5 bases, with 17 bases lying between them. The CDR3 DNA is TGTGCTAGTGGTTGGGGCTTGGGCGGAAGATATGGCTACACCTTC. As protein: CASGWGLGGRYGYTF.

CDR3 bases: TGTGCCAGCAGCTTGGTGGAACAGGGAGAGGTCGAGCAGTACTTC. Protein product: CASSLVEQGEVEQYF. J is TRBJ2-7 and V is TRBV7-9, with a tentative D call TRBD1 (6 bases). The CDR3 loop spans 15 amino acids. The germline V and J ends were trimmed by 3 bases and 6 bases, with 18 bases remaining between them. Germline V gene data show CDR1 as SEHNR and CDR2 as FQNEAQ (reference sequence).

The chain has TRBV7-9 and TRBJ2-1; TRBD2 matches 11 bases. V was pared by 2 bases and J by 9 bases, with 9 bases of the junction left unmatched. CDR1 and CDR2 (germline): SEHNR, FQNEAQ (reference sequence). This CDR3 has 16 residues. CDR3 bases: TGTGCCAGCAGCTTAAGGGTTACTAGCGGGAGCAGTGAGCAGTTCTTC. Its protein product is CASSLRVTSGSSEQFF.

The chain has TRBV11-3 and TRBJ2-3; D might be TRBD2 (6 bases). The CDR3 consists of 15 residues. Germline-derived CDR1 and CDR2 are SGHNT and YENEEA. Between the trimmed V and J ends, which lost 0 bases and 4 bases, there was a span of 11 bases. The CDR3 spells CASSLDFSGSDTQYF. DNA of the CDR3: TGTGCCAGCAGCTTAGATTTTAGCGGATCAGATACGCAGTATTTT. The variable domain in full, completed from reference TRBV11-3 and TRBJ2-3, reads EAGVVQSPRYKIIEKKQPVAFWCNPISGHNTLYWYLQNLGQGPELLIRYENEEAVDDSQLPKDRFSAERLKGVDSTLKIQPAELGDSAVYLCASSLDFSGSDTQYFGPGTRLTVL.